The sequence of this T cell receptor (beta chain) was determined in a study of T cell clonality in common variable immunodeficiency (dated by TCRdb to between 2015 and 2017). Overall study results and their limits: Despite equal DNA input, controls averaged approximately 84,000 unique sequences per sample versus around 32,000 in CVID samples. The authors noted that sequencing repertoires of T cell subpopulations would be needed to clarify what caused the increased clonality in CVID. Compared with healthy controls, CVID subjects showed increased TCRbeta clonality (t-test p = 0.018), a feature most characteristic of about a third of subjects. Healthy controls shared more TCRbeta clones with each other than CVID subjects shared among themselves (p < 0.0001). Patient heterogeneity within the CVID cohort put limits on correlating repertoire features with clinical complications. CVID TCRbeta sequences reportedly showed fewer deletions and N-nucleotide insertions and lacked highly modified clones with 13 or more V deletions.

Most of the CVID patients and most of the healthy controls were of Caucasian heritage. Heparinized peripheral whole blood samples of about 5 to 8.5 ml were obtained from each donor. Genomic DNA from adults with common variable immune deficiency (CVID) and from healthy adult controls was used to sequence TCRbeta CDR3 repertoires. The control group comprised approximately 22 healthy adult volunteers, around twelve female and roughly ten male, aged about 23 to 75 years with a mean age of around 32. To isolate peripheral blood mononuclear cells, diluted blood was subjected to density centrifugation over Hypaque 1077 or Ficoll-Paque. Genomic DNA was obtained from unsorted mononuclear cells using either Qiagen column purification or a centrifugation-based method. This clone was counted ten times or more. It lacks a known antigen. Read sequence stops 3 residues before the CDR3 end, and the germline J gene provides the missing end.

Equivalent amounts of genomic DNA from CVID and control samples were used as sequencing input. For every sample, a 60 bp segment covering the rearranged TCRbeta CDR3 region was amplified and then sequenced. The immunoSEQ assay, a bias-corrected multiplex PCR combined with high-throughput sequencing, was used for TCRbeta amplification. The authors' pipeline ran thus. Every unique nucleotide sequence counted as a clone and was annotated with V, D and J genes, copy number and frequency. Sequences were labeled productive if in frame, and non-productive if out of frame or containing stop codons. As previously described, clonality was calculated on the basis of Shannon's entropy. The predicted amino acid sequences of productive clones were used to derive mean CDR3 Kyte-Doolittle hydropathy. Scaled V gene usage was hierarchically clustered using Manhattan distance and complete linkage with the R hclust function. Sharing of clones by CDR3 amino acid sequence was evaluated by resampling 12 repertoires per group over 100 rounds. Repertoires were searched for 70 published EBV-specific and 200 to 300 published CMV-specific TCRbeta sequences. Two CVID samples yielding fewer than 10,000 sequences were excluded from analysis, leaving approximately 46 CVID repertoires. TCRdb re-hosts the immuneACCESS table, in-frame sequences only. Its copies lack some clones; in the studies checked, an unresolved V gene accounts for under half of them, and the cause for the rest is not known. D and trimming were read from the DNA, whereas the V and J calls and clone size are those reported in that table. Here the sample lists some 60,000 clones, none seen once only. 1.6% of the sample is in the top ten clones.

Trimmed from V: 4 bases; trimmed from J: 2 bases; junction bases lacking a gene match: 10. Spanning cysteine to phenylalanine, the CDR3 consists of 17 amino acids. Part of the CDR3 DNA is given, 42 bases translated from base 1. The germline V gene provides CDR1 SGHRS and CDR2 YFSETQ. Recombination joined TRBV5-1 with TRBJ2-2; the junction holds 8 bases that match TRBD2. This receptor was identified in a person aged 18 to 75 in good health. The sequenced sample was peripheral blood mononuclear cells. The CDR3 bases that were read are TGCGCCAGCAGCCAAAGACTAGCGATATTTAACACCGGGGAG. It specifies CASSQRLAIFNTGE. In full, the CDR3 reads CASSQRLAIFNTGELFF. When the CDR3 is completed using the reference TRBV5-1 and TRBJ2-2 genes on either side, the full variable domain is KAGVTQTPRYLIKTRGQQVTLSCSPISGHRSVSWYQQTPGQGLQFLFEYFSETQRNKGNFPGRFSGRQFSNSRSEMNVSTLELGDSALYLCASSQRLAIFNTGELFFGEGSRLTVL.